The 32 T cell receptor beta chains reported below all come from one sample, sequenced in a study of early T cells in non-severe SARS-CoV-2 infection. TCRdb re-called the 5' RACE reads with MiXCR, one entry per CDR3 protein. Here the sample spans fewer than 75,000 distinct CDR3 sequences, more than 15% being singletons. The source material was whole blood, sampled at baseline. Receptors originate from an adult who was a healthcare worker with PCR-confirmed SARS-CoV-2 infection or an uninfected control (not recorded which).

The chain joins TRBV19 to TRBJ2-5; 7 positions match TRBD1. This CDR3 is built from 15 residues. Germline trimming cut 7 bases from V and 0 bases from J; bases unmatched to any gene: 8. CDR1 and CDR2 from the germline V gene are LNHDA and SQIVND (reference sequence). As DNA, the CDR3 is TGTGCCAGTACCCCATCGGACAGGAACCAAGAGACCCAGTACTTC. It encodes CASTPSDRNQETQYF. Based on the CDR3 plus reference TRBV19 and TRBJ2-5, the full variable domain is DGGITQSPKYLFRKEGQNVTLSCEQNLNHDAMYWYRQDPGQGLRLIYYSQIVNDFQKGDIAEGYSVSREKKESFPLTVTSAQKNPTAFYLCASTPSDRNQETQYFGPGTRLLVL.

This clonotype was seen only a few times. V is TRBV24-1 and J is TRBJ2-1; the D gene could be TRBD1 or TRBD2 (6 bases each). The V gene lost 4 bases and the J gene lost 7 bases, with 13 bases spanning the gap. Germline CDR1 is KGHDR and CDR2 is SFDVKD. The CDR3 is made up of 14 amino acids. CDR3 amino acids: CATSEAGRGNEQFF. The CDR3 coding sequence is TGTGCCACCAGTGAAGCGGGTAGGGGGAATGAGCAGTTCTTC.

This clonotype has more than one count but fewer than ten. As DNA, the CDR3 is TGCGCCAGCAGCTCCGGCAGCGAGCAGGGCACAAAATACTTC. Its protein is CASSSGSEQGTKYF. The J gene is TRBJ2-7, the V gene TRBV5-1; D is possibly TRBD1 (5 bases). V was cut by 3 bases and J by 13 bases, with 23 bases left in between. Germline-derived CDR1 and CDR2 are SGHRS and YFSETQ. The CDR3 has 14 amino acids.

The J gene is TRBJ2-3, the V gene TRBV7-2, with 8 bases aligning to TRBD2. The J segment lost 9 bases and the V segment lost 3 bases, leaving 8 bases of the junction unmatched. Germline V CDR1 and CDR2: SGHTA, FQGNSA. The CDR3 is made up of 14 amino acids. The DNA for the CDR3 is TGTGCCAGCAGCTTTTACGGGAGGGCCTGGACGCAGTATTTT. Protein: CASSFYGRAWTQYF.

There are a few counts of this clonotype. The V call is TRBV3-1, the J call TRBJ2-1; 9 nucleotides line up with TRBD1. V was pared by 2 bases and J by 9 bases, with 8 bases of the junction left unmatched. Germline CDR1 LGHDT, CDR2 YNNKEL (reference sequence). This CDR3 contains 15 residues. CDR3 protein: CASSQRDRVGTEQFF. The CDR3 region has the DNA TGTGCCAGCAGCCAACGGGACAGGGTAGGGACTGAGCAGTTCTTC.

This clonotype was found many times. The chain has TRBV5-5 and TRBJ1-5; weak D call: TRBD1 (5 bases). The CDR3 length is 13 residues. Per germline, CDR1 SGHKS and CDR2 YYEKEE (reference sequence). The V end was cut by 4 bases, the J end by 5 bases, with 10 bases between. The CDR3 is CASSVGAHQPQHF. In DNA, the CDR3 is TGTGCCAGCAGCGTAGGGGCCCATCAGCCCCAGCATTTT.

This clonotype was picked up a small number of times. The chain has TRBV11-2 and TRBJ1-1, with D perhaps matching TRBD1 (5 bases). This CDR3 region has 15 residues. Germline V gene sequence: CDR1 SGHAT, CDR2 FQNNGV. The V end lost 5 bases, the J end lost 1 base, and 14 bases lay between the germline ends. CDR3 loop: CASSHRSGRNTEAFF. The CDR3 DNA reads as TGTGCCAGCAGCCATCGGTCAGGGAGGAACACTGAAGCTTTCTTT.

The table lists this clonotype with a few counts. The V call is TRBV20-1, the J call TRBJ2-7; TRBD2 agrees at 9 bases. J gave up 13 bases and V 2 bases, and 6 bases lay outside the gene matches. From germline, CDR1 is DFQATT and CDR2 SNEGSKA (reference sequence). This CDR3 region has 11 residues. The CDR3 region is CSARLAGSSYF. In DNA form, the CDR3 reads TGCAGTGCTAGACTAGCGGGAAGTAGCTACTTC.

This clonotype was seen only a few times. V usage is TRBV5-1 and J usage is TRBJ2-3; 10 bases are shared with TRBD2. Germline values: CDR1 SGHRS, CDR2 YFSETQ. Trimming took 3 bases from V and 9 from J; bases not matched to a gene: 13. The CDR3 totals 16 residues. CDR3: CASSSGTSVTKATQYF. Here the CDR3 DNA reads TGCGCCAGCAGCTCCGGGACTAGCGTCACAAAGGCGACGCAGTATTTT.

V and J are TRBV11-2 and TRBJ1-2; TRBD1 is a possible D gene (5 bases). The CDR3 sequence is 16 residues long. Between the trimmed V and J ends, which lost 4 bases and 3 bases, there was a span of 18 bases. Germline V gene data show CDR1 as SGHAT and CDR2 as FQNNGV. In nucleotides, the CDR3 is TGTGCCAGCAGCTCCCGGGACCTTCCGGGGGACTATGGCTACACCTTC. Translating gives CASSSRDLPGDYGYTF.

In this sample, this clonotype turned up once. V usage is TRBV27 and J usage is TRBJ2-1, with D unresolved. The CDR3 runs to 13 residues. Trimming left V 5 bases short and J 10 bases short, with 15 bases between. Germline CDR1 and CDR2: MNHEY and SMNVEV (reference sequence). This CDR3 is CASSPSRDTEQFF. CDR3 DNA sequence: TGTGCCAGCAGTCCCTCGCGTGATACAGAGCAGTTCTTC.

In this sample, this clonotype turned up a few times. This sequence joins TRBV7-9 and TRBJ2-7; D possibly corresponds to TRBD1 (7 bases). Germline V gene data show CDR1 as SEHNR and CDR2 as FQNEAQ (reference sequence). Trimming removed 5 bases from V and 0 bases from J, with 14 bases in between. The CDR3 spans 15 residues. The CDR3 spells CASSPQGGSSYEQYF. DNA for the CDR3: TGTGCCAGCAGCCCCCAGGGGGGTAGCTCCTACGAGCAGTACTTC.

The chain couples TRBV11-2 to TRBJ1-1; perhaps TRBD1 as D (6 bases). Germline CDR1 reads SGHAT; CDR2 reads FQNNGV. The CDR3 sequence is 12 residues long. Between the trimmed V and J ends, which lost 4 bases and 5 bases, there was a span of 8 bases. CDR3 protein: CASSSQGTEAFF. CDR3 in DNA: TGTGCCAGCAGCTCTCAGGGGACTGAAGCTTTCTTT.

In its sample, this clonotype was seen a few times. The chain is built from TRBV20-1 and TRBJ2-1, with D unresolved. The V and J ends lost 3 bases and 0 bases respectively, with 6 bases between them. Germline CDR1 reads DFQATT; CDR2 reads SNEGSKA (reference sequence). The CDR3 length is 13 residues. CDR3 nucleotide sequence: TGCAGTGCTAGGACTGACTCCTACAATGAGCAGTTCTTC. Its protein product is CSARTDSYNEQFF.

This clonotype was counted ten times or more. The DNA of the CDR3 is TGTGCCAGCAGTTTAAAAGGTTCCATATATTTT. Translating gives CASSLKGSIYF. The chain combines TRBV12-3 or TRBV12-4 with TRBJ1-3; no clear D gene. The CDR3 contains 11 residues. Between the trimmed V and J ends, which lost 2 bases and 11 bases, there was a span of 7 bases.

This clonotype has a handful of counts. This rearrangement joins TRBV2 to TRBJ1-2; possibly TRBD1 for D (5 bases). V lost 4 bases and J 2 bases, leaving 8 bases between the germline ends. Germline V lookup: CDR1 SNHLY, CDR2 FYNNEI. This CDR3 has 13 amino acids. CDR3 amino acids: CASSATGNYGYTF. The CDR3 DNA reads as TGTGCCAGCAGTGCCACAGGAAACTATGGCTACACCTTC.

This clonotype was seen ten or more times. The genes are TRBV20-1 and TRBJ2-1; D remains ambiguous. The CDR3 is 15 amino acids. With 5 bases removed from V and 0 bases from J, the gap between germline ends came to 14 bases. Germline values: CDR1 DFQATT, CDR2 SNEGSKA (reference sequence). The CDR3 is CSASVGLSSYNEQFF. CDR3 nucleotide sequence: TGCAGTGCTTCTGTGGGATTAAGCTCCTACAATGAGCAGTTCTTC.

V usage is TRBV4-1 and J usage is TRBJ2-3; either TRBD1 or TRBD2 may supply D (5 bases each). Germline assignment: CDR1 MGHRA and CDR2 YSYEKL. This CDR3 spans 14 amino acids. V lost 0 bases to trimming and J lost 6 bases, with 10 bases between them. This CDR3 is CASSQEVGVDTQYF. The CDR3 nucleotides read TGCGCCAGCAGCCAAGAGGTGGGGGTTGATACGCAGTATTTT.

The table lists this clonotype with a few counts. The chain carries TRBV20-1 and TRBJ1-5, with D hard to call. This CDR3 region has 15 residues. Per germline, CDR1 DFQATT and CDR2 SNEGSKA (reference sequence). V lost 0 bases and J lost 2, with 11 bases in between. The DNA of the CDR3 is TGCAGTGCTAGAGATCTATACATGGGCAATCAGCCCCAGCATTTT. It yields the protein CSARDLYMGNQPQHF.

This chain connects TRBV6-6 to TRBJ2-1; tentative D call: TRBD2 (6 bases). Germline assignment: CDR1 MNHNY and CDR2 SVGAGI (reference sequence). This CDR3 is built from 13 residues. V shed 4 bases and J shed 10 bases, with 14 bases lying between them. In DNA, the CDR3 is TGTGCCAGCAGTTCCCTACTAAGCGGGGAGCAGTTCTTC. Amino acids: CASSSLLSGEQFF.

This clonotype occurred many times. The chain employs TRBV18 and TRBJ1-3, with D perhaps matching TRBD1 (5 bases). V lost 3 bases and J lost 2, with 17 bases in between. The V gene's germline CDR1 is KGHSH and CDR2 LQKENI. The CDR3 sequence is 17 residues long. CDR3 protein: CASSPDPQGAAGNTIYF. The CDR3 nucleotides are TGTGCCAGCTCACCTGATCCGCAGGGAGCGGCTGGAAACACCATATATTTT.

V is TRBV2 and J is TRBJ2-1; D is uncertain. The germline CDR1 and CDR2 sequences are SNHLY and FYNNEI. Trimming removed 6 bases from V and 6 bases from J, with 6 bases in between. The CDR3 runs to 11 residues. The CDR3 DNA sequence: TGTGCCAGCAGGACGGGCAATGAGCAGTTCTTC. Its protein is CASRTGNEQFF.

The chain recombines TRBV7-6 with TRBJ2-3; 10 bases are a match to TRBD2. CDR1 is SGHVS, CDR2 FNYEAQ, per germline. This CDR3 spans 17 amino acids. With V trimmed by 2 bases and J by 6 bases, 11 bases remained unmatched. CDR3 region: CASSLLGRLAGADTQYF. DNA of the CDR3: TGTGCCAGCAGCTTACTTGGTCGCCTAGCGGGAGCGGATACGCAGTATTTT.

In this sample, this clonotype turned up a few times. This chain connects TRBV12-3 or TRBV12-4 to TRBJ2-1, with 8 bases matching TRBD1. The CDR3 totals 15 residues. Trimming cost V 4 bases and J 4 bases; bases outside gene matches: 6. CDR3 sequence: CASSSGQGIYNEQFF. CDR3 bases: TGTGCCAGCAGTTCCGGACAGGGAATTTACAATGAGCAGTTCTTC.

This rearrangement joins TRBV6-4 to TRBJ2-7, with D perhaps assigned TRBD1 or TRBD2 (5 bases each). Trimming took 3 bases from V and 1 from J, leaving 7 bases between them. Germline V gives CDR1 MRHNA, CDR2 SNTAGT. The CDR3 has 13 residues. This CDR3 reads CASSEGPSYEQYF. CDR3 sequence (DNA): TGTGCCAGCAGTGAGGGACCGTCCTACGAGCAGTACTTC.

The chain uses TRBV12-3 or TRBV12-4 and TRBJ2-5; tentative D call: TRBD2 (5 bases). The CDR3 loop spans 12 amino acids. V lost 7 bases and J lost 3, with 9 bases in between. CDR3 in DNA: TGTGCCAGCACCAGCGGCAAAGAGACCCAGTACTTC. It codes for CASTSGKETQYF.

This clonotype was observed at least ten times. The chain couples TRBV28 to TRBJ1-5; D ambiguous. The CDR3 consists of 14 residues. The ends were cut back, 1 base at V and 7 bases at J, with 11 bases in the middle. CDR1 is MDHEN, CDR2 SYDVKM, per germline. The CDR3 DNA reads as TGTGCCAGCAGTTTATTTGCATTCGGGCAGCCCCAGCATTTT. Translated, it gives CASSLFAFGQPQHF.

The chain couples TRBV29-1 to TRBJ1-2; D may be TRBD1 (5 bases). V was trimmed by 6 bases and J by 6 bases, leaving 17 bases between them. CDR1 is SQVTM, CDR2 ANQGSEA, per germline. CDR3 length: 13 residues. The CDR3 nucleotides are TGCAGCGTCGGAGAGGGACCTAGGCATGGCTACACCTTC. This codes for CSVGEGPRHGYTF.

The rearrangement uses TRBV5-4 and TRBJ1-1; no clear D. This CDR3 has 14 residues. V gave up 0 bases and J gave up 3 bases, with 9 bases separating them. Germline-derived CDR1 and CDR2 are SGHNT and YYREEE (reference sequence). DNA of the CDR3: TGTGCCAGCAGCTTGGTTGGAGCTTACACTGAAGCTTTCTTT. Translating it yields CASSLVGAYTEAFF. The whole variable domain, filled in from reference TRBV5-4 and TRBJ1-1, reads ETGVTQSPTHLIKTRGQQVTLRCSSQSGHNTVSWYQQALGQGPQFIFQYYREEENGRGNFPPRFSGLQFPNYSSELNVNALELDDSALYLCASSLVGAYTEAFFGQGTRLTVV.

The chain has TRBV7-2 and TRBJ2-5, with 7 bases matching TRBD2. Germline V CDR1 and CDR2: SGHTA, FQGNSA. Trimming at V came to 5 bases and at J to 4 bases, leaving 7 bases not matched to a gene. CDR3 length: 14 residues. The CDR3 DNA reads as TGTGCCAGCAGCCTAGATGGGAGGGGAGAGACCCAGTACTTC. This codes for CASSLDGRGETQYF.

This clonotype was seen at least ten times. The J gene is TRBJ1-3, the V gene TRBV29-1; D gene uncertain. This CDR3 region has 14 residues. Germline values: CDR1 SQVTM, CDR2 ANQGSEA. V lost 4 bases and J lost 0, with 10 bases in between. CDR3 bases: TGCAGCGTTGCTCAGTCAAACTCTGGAAACACCATATATTTT. This translates into CSVAQSNSGNTIYF.

The chain carries TRBV12-3 or TRBV12-4 and TRBJ2-2; TRBD1 matches at 8 bases. V shed 3 bases, J shed 4 bases, and the junction held 4 bases outside the gene matches. This CDR3 region has 15 residues. As DNA, the CDR3 is TGTGCCAGCAGTTTCGTTCAGGGGGCCACCGGGGAGCTGTTTTTT. It encodes CASSFVQGATGELFF.